This T cell receptor (beta chain) is drawn from a study of cytomegalovirus exposure and HLA in healthy donors. Study-level findings and limits: Data from an earlier analysis indicated that most TCR beta V segments were productive either about 87% or about 30% of the time. Within the data, a cluster of highly shared sequence variants was likely a sequencing artifact. Follow-up analysis later connected one missense variant in DCLRE1C with trimming of TCR beta V- and J-genes.

A note on this clone: Its antigen is unknown.

Researchers ran the PCR with 60 Vbeta and 13 Jbeta primers. Generated by immunoSEQ multiplex PCR, the TCRdb table keeps only in-frame clones and is missing some. The sample consists of 100,000 to 120,000 clones, around 75% of them appearing once. Germline lookup yields CDR1 SGHVS and CDR2 FNYEAQ. Trimming left V 6 bases short and J 3 bases short, with 24 bases between. The CDR3 runs to 18 residues. This TCR derives from a man aged 35 to 55 in good health and CMV-seronegative. This chain joins TRBV7-6 and TRBJ1-5, with a weak D call TRBD1 (6 bases). The sequencing sample was made of PBMCs. Here the CDR3 reads CASRQERRGGDPNQPQHF. CDR3 nucleotide sequence: TGTGCCAGCAGACAAGAAAGGAGGGGGGGCGACCCCAATCAGCCCCAGCATTTT. Using reference TRBV7-6 and TRBJ1-5 for the parts outside the CDR3, the full variable domain is GAGVSQSPRYKVTKRGQDVALRCDPISGHVSLYWYRQALGQGPEFLTYFNYEAQQDKSGLPNDRFSAERPEGSISTLTIQRTEQRDSAMYRCASRQERRGGDPNQPQHFGDGTRLSIL.